A single sample gave rise to the 8 T cell receptor beta chains below, sequenced in a study of response to subunit inactivated influenza vaccine. TCRdb called the RT-PCR reads again in MiXCR, with one record for every CDR3 protein. The sample lists approximately 250,000 distinct CDR3 sequences; 10% to 15% were seen once. Sequencing was performed on non-naive T cells sorted from PBMCs, taken 14 to 15 days before vaccination. The receptors shown here come from a man in his fifties or sixties who received an inactivated influenza vaccine.

This clonotype was observed a handful of times. V gene TRBV18 combines with J gene TRBJ2-7; TRBD2 matches at 10 bases. Germline V lookup: CDR1 KGHSH, CDR2 LQKENI. This CDR3 comprises 13 residues. V gave up 6 bases and J gave up 6 bases; unmatched junction bases: 5. CDR3 region: CASSPSGRVEQYF. Here the CDR3 DNA reads TGTGCCAGCTCCCCTAGCGGGAGAGTCGAGCAGTACTTC.

In its sample, this clonotype was seen a few times. The V gene is TRBV11-1, the J gene TRBJ2-3, with 10 bases fitting TRBD2. Unmatched junction bases numbered 18, after V lost 7 bases and J lost 5 bases. This CDR3 contains 18 residues. The germline CDR1 and CDR2 sequences are SGHAT and FQDESV (reference sequence). The chain's CDR3 is CASTPPLRVAGGGDTQYF. The CDR3 DNA is TGTGCCAGCACCCCACCCTTGAGAGTAGCGGGGGGTGGAGATACGCAGTATTTT.

The V gene is TRBV6-1, the J gene TRBJ1-3; TRBD1 is a possible D gene (6 bases). This CDR3 region has 15 residues. Trimming took off 5 bases at V and 1 base at J, with 12 bases between the two ends. CDR1 and CDR2 (germline): MNHNS, SASEGT. The CDR3 here is CASSPGTSSGNTIYF. Written as DNA, the CDR3 is TGTGCCAGCAGTCCAGGGACATCTTCTGGAAACACCATATATTTT.

This clonotype came up a few times. The rearrangement joins TRBV6-2 or TRBV6-3 to TRBJ1-4, with D tentatively TRBD1 (5 bases). There are 13 residues in the CDR3. Germline V CDR1 and CDR2: MNHEY, SVGEGT. V lost 10 bases, J lost 5 bases, and 14 bases lay in between. CDR3 region: CATRQPANEKLFF. CDR3 nucleotide sequence: TGTGCCACCCGACAGCCAGCGAATGAAAAACTGTTTTTT.

There are many counts of this clonotype. The rearrangement links TRBV5-1 to TRBJ1-2; D is unclear. There are 15 residues in the CDR3. V lost 2 bases to trimming and J lost 6 bases, with 17 bases between them. CDR1 and CDR2 (germline): SGHRS, YFSETQ. CDR3 amino acids: CASSFQPGWVDGYTF. For the CDR3, the DNA is TGCGCCAGCAGCTTCCAACCGGGCTGGGTTGATGGCTACACCTTC.

The chain links TRBV5-6 to TRBJ2-7, with D possibly matching TRBD2 (6 bases). Germline V gene sequence: CDR1 SGHDT, CDR2 YYEEEE. CDR3 length: 16 amino acids. V was clipped by 3 bases and J by 2 bases, with 18 bases between them. The CDR3 reads CASSSLWAGTPYEQYF. The DNA for the CDR3 is TGTGCCAGCAGCTCCCTTTGGGCGGGAACCCCCTACGAGCAGTACTTC.

The chain joins TRBV7-9 to TRBJ2-3, with D unclear. There are 13 residues in the CDR3. The V and J ends lost 3 bases and 2 bases respectively, with 6 bases between them. The V gene's germline CDR1 is SEHNR and CDR2 FQNEAQ (reference sequence). In DNA form, the CDR3 reads TGTGCCAGCAGCTTTTCCAACACAGATACGCAGTATTTT. Translation gives CASSFSNTDTQYF.

The chain carries TRBV7-2 and TRBJ2-5; D possibly corresponds to TRBD1 (5 bases). Germline CDR1 is SGHTA and CDR2 is FQGNSA. This CDR3 has 15 residues. Trimming cost V 0 bases and J 4 bases, with 12 bases left between them. The CDR3 reads CASSLAGLGTETQYF. For the CDR3, the DNA is TGTGCCAGCAGCTTAGCGGGGCTAGGAACAGAGACCCAGTACTTC.